The 23 T cell receptor beta chains reported below all come from one sample, sequenced in a study of blood T cell repertoires in COVID-19. Profiled with immunoSEQ multiplex PCR; TCRdb holds only in-frame clones, not every one. The sample includes about 430,000 clones, 70% to 90% of them seen just once. Material for sequencing was PBMCs or T cells enriched from blood (not recorded which). The receptor set was obtained from a woman between 18 and 29 years old who had been exposed to COVID-19.

The sample holds one count of this clone. This chain uses TRBV5-1 with TRBJ2-7, with 10 bases matching TRBD1. The CDR3 has 13 amino acids. Germline lookup yields CDR1 SGHRS and CDR2 YFSETQ. The ends lost 6 bases at V and 5 bases at J; junction bases unmatched: 5. In nucleotides, the CDR3 is TGCGCCAGCACCTTAGGGACAGGGGACGAGCAGTACTTC. It specifies CASTLGTGDEQYF.

The V call is TRBV14, the J call TRBJ2-4; no firm D call. CDR1 and CDR2 from the germline V gene are SGHDN and FVKESK. The CDR3 has 15 residues. V lost 4 bases and J 6 bases, leaving 16 bases between the germline ends. The CDR3 loop reads CASSPAPMAGNIQYF. The CDR3 DNA is TGTGCCAGCAGCCCGGCCCCTATGGCAGGAAACATTCAGTACTTC.

The sample holds a few counts of this clone. V gene TRBV6-5 combines with J gene TRBJ2-7, with 8 bases fitting TRBD2. V was clipped by 5 bases and J by 6 bases; unmatched bases: 9. The V gene's germline CDR1 is MNHEY and CDR2 SVGAGI. This CDR3 has 14 residues. CDR3 amino acids: CASSQTGTRPEQYF. The CDR3, as DNA: TGTGCCAGCAGTCAAACCGGGACTAGGCCCGAGCAGTACTTC.

The chain joins TRBV4-1 to TRBJ1-1, with D unresolved. The V end was cut by 3 bases, the J end by 1 base, with 15 bases between. The CDR3 covers 16 residues. Germline-derived CDR1 and CDR2 are MGHRA and YSYEKL. CDR3 residues: CASSHPTPDKNTEAFF. The DNA for the CDR3 is TGCGCCAGCAGCCACCCGACCCCCGACAAGAACACTGAAGCTTTCTTT.

This clone has more than one count but fewer than ten. This sequence joins TRBV5-6 and TRBJ2-7; 9 bases agree with TRBD1. There are 14 residues in the CDR3. The germline V gene encodes CDR1 SGHDT and CDR2 YYEEEE. Unmatched junction bases numbered 4, after V lost 4 bases and J lost 2 bases. This chain's CDR3 is CASSRTGATYEQYF. Written as DNA, the CDR3 is TGTGCCAGCAGCAGGACAGGGGCGACCTACGAGCAGTACTTC.

V is TRBV27 and J is TRBJ1-6; 10 positions agree with TRBD1. Per the germline V gene, CDR1 is MNHEY and CDR2 is SMNVEV (reference sequence). This CDR3 spans 15 amino acids. V was pared by 4 bases and J by 9 bases, with 6 bases of the junction left unmatched. As DNA, the CDR3 is TGTGCCAGCAGTTCCAAGGGACAGGGGAGTTCACCCCTCCACTTT. As protein: CASSSKGQGSSPLHF.

As regards this clone: The germline gene is not matched at one end of the junction; a read error may be the cause. The genes are TRBV27 and TRBJ2-7, with D possibly matching TRBD1 (6 bases). CDR3 length equals 16 residues. CDR1 and CDR2 from the germline V gene are MNHEY and SMNVEV (reference sequence). CDR3 nucleotides: TGTGCCAGCAGCTTAGGTTGGGACACCGCCCTCTACGGGCAGTACTTC. Residues: CASSLGWDTALYGQYF.

V usage is TRBV9 and J usage is TRBJ2-1; TRBD2 agrees at 13 bases. The junction had 13 bases not matched to a gene; V was cut back by 4 bases and J by 0 bases. Germline loops: CDR1 SGDLS, CDR2 YYNGEE. The CDR3 sequence is 20 residues long. The CDR3 loop is CASSPRGGTSGASSYNEQFF. CDR3 in DNA: TGTGCCAGCAGCCCCCGCGGCGGGACTAGCGGGGCGAGCTCCTACAATGAGCAGTTCTTC. The full variable domain, its missing parts supplied by reference TRBV9 and TRBJ2-1, is DSGVTQTPKHLITATGQRVTLRCSPRSGDLSVYWYQQSLDQGLQFLIQYYNGEERAKGNILERFSAQQFPDLHSELNLSSLELGDSALYFCASSPRGGTSGASSYNEQFFGPGTRLTVL.

The chain recombines TRBV24-1 with TRBJ2-1; D is perhaps TRBD1 (5 bases). The germline V gene has CDR1 KGHDR and CDR2 SFDVKD. The V gene lost 3 bases and the J gene lost 5 bases, with 28 bases spanning the gap. The CDR3 has 20 amino acids. The CDR3 DNA is TGTGCCACCAGTGATCCAACCAAACAGGCCCGCGTAGAAGCCGACAATGAGCAGTTCTTC. This translates into CATSDPTKQARVEADNEQFF.

This chain joins TRBV28 and TRBJ2-7, with D hard to call. This CDR3 is 12 amino acids long. Trimming pared 2 bases from V and 3 bases from J, leaving 5 bases between. The germline CDR1 and CDR2 sequences are MDHEN and SYDVKM. The CDR3 reads CASSLIGYEQYF. The DNA of the CDR3 is TGTGCCAGCAGTTTAATCGGCTACGAGCAGTACTTC.

This clone has a single count. The chain carries TRBV2 and TRBJ1-4, with D uncertain. V was clipped by 2 bases and J by 3 bases, with 4 bases between them. Germline CDR1 is SNHLY and CDR2 is FYNNEI. The CDR3 extends over 13 amino acids. The CDR3 DNA is TGTGCCAGCAGTGAAACTTCTAATGAAAAACTGTTTTTT. Its protein product is CASSETSNEKLFF.

The chain recombines TRBV2 with TRBJ1-4, with D perhaps TRBD1 (5 bases). V was trimmed by 8 bases and J by 4 bases, leaving 20 bases between them. The CDR3 has 16 amino acids. Germline V gene data show CDR1 as SNHLY and CDR2 as FYNNEI. DNA of the CDR3: TGTGCCAGCGCCATTCCGACCCAGGGACTTAATGAAAAACTGTTTTTT. Its translation: CASAIPTQGLNEKLFF.

The J gene is TRBJ2-7, the V gene TRBV15; no reliable D call. The CDR3 has 14 residues. V was pared by 1 base and J by 6 bases, with 13 bases between. CDR1 and CDR2 from the germline V gene are LNHNV and YYDKDF (reference sequence). The CDR3 here is CATSRGETVFEQYF. The CDR3, as DNA: TGTGCCACCAGCAGAGGAGAAACCGTATTCGAGCAGTACTTC.

The chain uses TRBV5-1 and TRBJ2-5; no clear D. The ends were cut back, 0 bases at V and 5 bases at J, with 5 bases in the middle. From germline, CDR1 is SGHRS and CDR2 YFSETQ. The length of the CDR3 is 12 residues. The CDR3 region has the DNA TGCGCCAGCAGCTTGGCCGCGGAGACCCAGTACTTC. It translates to CASSLAAETQYF.

Details on this clone: Other nucleotide sequences in the sample specify the same CDR3. The V gene is TRBV4-2, the J gene TRBJ2-7, with 8 bases matching TRBD1. CDR3 size: 16 residues. Germline V gives CDR1 LGHNA, CDR2 YNFKEQ. V lost 0 bases and J lost 4; bases outside the gene matches: 8. As DNA, the CDR3 is TGTGCCAGCAGCCAAGATGGGACAGGTCGTAGTTACGAGCAGTACTTC. It yields the protein CASSQDGTGRSYEQYF.

The rearrangement links TRBV7-2 to TRBJ2-1; 7 bases map to TRBD2. The CDR3 is made up of 16 amino acids. Germline CDR1 reads SGHTA; CDR2 reads FQGNSA. Germline trimming cut 2 bases from V and 0 bases from J; bases unmatched to any gene: 4. CDR3 protein: CASSLNGGSSYNEQFF. The CDR3 DNA sequence: TGTGCCAGCAGCTTAAACGGCGGGAGCTCCTACAATGAGCAGTTCTTC. Variable domain in full (rest from reference TRBV7-2 and TRBJ2-1): GAGVSQSPSNKVTEKGKDVELRCDPISGHTALYWYRQSLGQGLEFLIYFQGNSAPDKSGLPSDRFSAERTGGSVSTLTIQRTQQEDSAVYLCASSLNGGSSYNEQFFGPGTRLTVL.

Details on this clone: The junction departs from the called germline gene at one end, perhaps through a read error. The chain couples TRBV2 to TRBJ2-2; 7 bases align to TRBD2. CDR3 length equals 15 residues. Germline CDR1 is SNHLY and CDR2 is FYNNEI. CDR3 DNA sequence: TGTGCCCGCAGGATGGGGGGGGTCTACCCCGGGGAGCTGTTTTTT. Translated, it gives CARRMGGVYPGELFF. The entire variable domain, with the rest obtained from reference TRBV2 and TRBJ2-2, is as follows: EPEVTQTPSHQVTQMGQEVILRCVPISNHLYFYWYRQILGQKVEFLVSFYNNEISEKSEIFDDQFSVERPDGSNFTLKIRSTKLEDSAMYFCARRMGGVYPGELFFGEGSRLTVL.

The chain employs TRBV7-3 and TRBJ2-3; D ambiguous. CDR1 and CDR2 from the germline V gene are SGHTA and FQGTGA. V shed 4 bases and J shed 2 bases, with 10 bases lying between them. This CDR3 spans 14 amino acids. The CDR3 sequence: CASSSGGSTDTQYF. The CDR3 nucleotides read TGTGCCAGCAGCTCGGGTGGTTCCACAGATACGCAGTATTTT.

The gene calls are TRBV7-7 and TRBJ2-5, with 11 bases fitting TRBD2. The V gene's germline CDR1 is SSHAT and CDR2 FNYEAQ (reference sequence). This CDR3 is 15 amino acids long. The V segment lost 0 bases and the J segment 5 bases; nucleotides outside the gene matches: 2. The CDR3 DNA reads TGTGCCAGCAGCTTAGCGTTAGCGGGAGGGGAGACCCAGTACTTC. It translates to CASSLALAGGETQYF.

CDR3 residues: CASSFSSGSYEQYF. The CDR3 bases are TGTGCCAGCAGTTTTTCGAGCGGGAGTTACGAGCAGTACTTC. This rearrangement joins TRBV27 to TRBJ2-7, with 8 bases matching TRBD2. J was trimmed by 4 bases and V by 3 bases; bases with no gene match: 5. The CDR3 runs to 14 residues. CDR1 is MNHEY, CDR2 SMNVEV, per germline (reference sequence).

The chain uses TRBV27 and TRBJ1-2; 12 bases align to TRBD1. The CDR3 covers 18 residues. Germline lookup yields CDR1 MNHEY and CDR2 SMNVEV (reference sequence). V shed 5 bases, J shed 2 bases, and the junction held 12 bases outside the gene matches. The CDR3 nucleotides read TGTGCCAGCAGTCTTTACTTTCCCGGGACAGGGGGCAACTATGGCTACACCTTC. It specifies CASSLYFPGTGGNYGYTF.

J is TRBJ1-4 and V is TRBV7-9, with 9 bases identical to TRBD1. Germline V gives CDR1 SEHNR, CDR2 FQNEAQ (reference sequence). The V and J ends lost 3 bases and 1 base, in that order; junction bases with no gene match: 12. The CDR3 totals 19 residues. CDR3 amino acids: CASSFSRTGVLRTNEKLFF. The CDR3 coding sequence is TGTGCCAGCAGCTTTTCCCGGACAGGGGTTTTGAGAACTAATGAAAAACTGTTTTTT.

The chain has TRBV6-4 and TRBJ1-1, with no clear D. The CDR3 consists of 13 residues. Germline CDR1 reads MRHNA; CDR2 reads SNTAGT. The germline V and J ends were trimmed by 4 bases and 4 bases, with 10 bases remaining between them. CDR3 loop: CASSAQRGTEAFF. The CDR3 nucleotides read TGTGCCAGCAGTGCCCAGCGGGGCACTGAAGCTTTCTTT.